This T cell receptor (beta chain) appears in the sequencing data of a study of spatial heterogeneity in lung cancer. TCR cDNA molecules each had a unique molecular identifier. TCRdb analysed the 5' RACE reads with MiXCR anew, one entry per CDR3 protein. The table shows roughly 1,500 distinct CDR3 sequences, with 5.5% to 7% occurring only once. This clonotype qualifies as medium-sized. Its antigen is unknown. Findings and limits, study-wide: Alpha and beta chain coverage of tumor T cells was estimated at about 6.5% and 14%, respectively. Within tumors, counts of expanded alpha and beta TCRs tracked tumor mutation counts.

Time point indicated: sample taken at primary tumor resection. This CDR3 spans 14 amino acids. In germline, CDR1 is SGHNT, CDR2 YYREEE (reference sequence). V was trimmed by 1 base and J by 5 bases, leaving 12 bases between them. This chain links TRBV5-4 with TRBJ2-5; D perhaps matches TRBD1 (5 bases). This material consisted of lung tumor tissue, taken at surgery. The sequence was obtained from a female donor with early-stage non-small cell lung cancer. CDR3 in amino acids: CASSLREDKETQYF. The CDR3 DNA sequence: TGTGCCAGCAGCTTGAGAGAGGACAAGGAGACCCAGTACTTC.